These 3 T cell receptor beta chains were sequenced from one sample in a study of cytomegalovirus exposure and HLA in healthy donors. PCR employed 60 Vbeta and 13 Jbeta primers. Assay: immunoSEQ multiplex PCR; the TCRdb copy retains only in-frame clones and omits some. The repertoire holds around 130,000 clones, around 59% seen once, with roughly 1.8% in the top ten. Sequenced input: PBMCs. The receptors were sampled from a male donor in good health and CMV-seronegative.

The rearrangement links TRBV9 to TRBJ2-3; perhaps TRBD1 as D (5 bases). Germline CDR1 and CDR2: SGDLS and YYNGEE. CDR3 size: 15 residues. V was trimmed by 4 bases and J by 1 base, leaving 13 bases between them. For the CDR3, the DNA is TGTGCCAGCAGCCCGTCTCAAGGGGGCACAGATACGCAGTATTTT. Its protein is CASSPSQGGTDTQYF.

This clone occurred a few times. The rearrangement uses TRBV27 and TRBJ1-2; 7 nucleotides line up with TRBD1. The germline V gene has CDR1 MNHEY and CDR2 SMNVEV (reference sequence). V trimming: 3 bases; J trimming: 5 bases; junction bases outside the gene matches: 3. The CDR3 has 13 amino acids. In nucleotides, the CDR3 is TGTGCCAGCAGTTTCCGACAGGGTTATGGCTACACCTTC. Translated, it gives CASSFRQGYGYTF.

In this sample, this clone turned up a few times. This chain connects TRBV5-1 to TRBJ2-6, with D perhaps TRBD2 (5 bases). This CDR3 comprises 16 residues. Germline V gene data show CDR1 as SGHRS and CDR2 as YFSETQ. Deletions cut 2 bases from V and 4 bases from J, with 13 bases between. CDR3 loop: CASSFQEAGGANVLTF. The CDR3, as DNA: TGCGCCAGCAGCTTCCAGGAGGCGGGCGGGGCCAACGTCCTGACTTTC.